This T cell receptor (beta chain) was captured in a study of read filtering for tumor transcriptome and immune sequencing. Across the study: R-ISS stage counts were 8 for I, about 16 for II, 6 or 7 for III. DNase treatment preceded whole-transcriptome library preparation.

Molecular barcoded adaptors covering alpha/delta and beta/gamma chains were used on about 390 ng RNA. A single record per CDR3 protein comes from TCRdb applying MiXCR to the reads. The data contain more than 100,000 distinct CDR3 sequences, about 13% of them singletons. This clonotype has a count of ten or more. Germline CDR1 reads SGDLS; CDR2 reads YYNGEE. The CDR3 consists of 14 residues. Between the trimmed V and J ends, which lost 4 bases and 5 bases, there was a span of 13 bases. This sequence joins TRBV9 and TRBJ2-1; D could derive from TRBD1 or TRBD2 (6 bases each). This clonotype was obtained from a donor at least 40 years old with multiple myeloma. Sequenced: a population of CD138-negative cells sorted from bone marrow. The CDR3 coding sequence is TGTGCCAGCAGCCCCAGGGGACTGCACAATGAGCAGTTCTTC. Its translation: CASSPRGLHNEQFF.